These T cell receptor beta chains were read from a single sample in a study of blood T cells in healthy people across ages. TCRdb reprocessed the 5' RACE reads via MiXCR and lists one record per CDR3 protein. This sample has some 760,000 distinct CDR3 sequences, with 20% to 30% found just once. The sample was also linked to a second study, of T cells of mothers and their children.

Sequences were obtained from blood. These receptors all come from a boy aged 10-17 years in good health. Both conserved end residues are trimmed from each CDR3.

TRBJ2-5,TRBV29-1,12,SAPSGRSEETQY
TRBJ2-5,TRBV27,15,ASSLSGLAGGEETQY
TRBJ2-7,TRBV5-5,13,ASSLYREVSYEQY
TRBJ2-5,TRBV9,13,ASSVLPGGSETQY
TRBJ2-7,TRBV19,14,ASSVIPGQGAYEQY
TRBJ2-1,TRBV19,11,ASSSGIYNEQF
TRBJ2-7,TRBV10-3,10,AISESPYEQY
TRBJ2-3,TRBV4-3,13,ASSQDGRGTDTQY
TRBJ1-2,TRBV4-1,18,ASSRILDGGRRSPNYGYT
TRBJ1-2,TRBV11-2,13,ASSLAVQGYYGYT
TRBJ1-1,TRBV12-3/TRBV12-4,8,ASRASEAF
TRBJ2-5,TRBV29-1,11,SVVGAFQETQY
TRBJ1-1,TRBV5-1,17,ASSLGTGAVGTMNTEAF
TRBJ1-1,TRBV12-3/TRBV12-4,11,ASSLGVRPEAF
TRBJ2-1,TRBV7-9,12,ASSLGGQGYEQF
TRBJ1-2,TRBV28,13,ASSLPSGDGDGYT
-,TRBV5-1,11,ASNLAGLNEQF
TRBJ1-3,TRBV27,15,ASRSATGLSSGNTIY
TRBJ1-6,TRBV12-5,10,ASGPSYSPLH
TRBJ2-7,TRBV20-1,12,SARDPTGLYEQY
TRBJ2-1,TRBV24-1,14,ATSGTGGNKYNEQF
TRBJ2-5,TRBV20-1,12,SGQGASGQETQY
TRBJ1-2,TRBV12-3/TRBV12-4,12,ASSTGPRADGYT